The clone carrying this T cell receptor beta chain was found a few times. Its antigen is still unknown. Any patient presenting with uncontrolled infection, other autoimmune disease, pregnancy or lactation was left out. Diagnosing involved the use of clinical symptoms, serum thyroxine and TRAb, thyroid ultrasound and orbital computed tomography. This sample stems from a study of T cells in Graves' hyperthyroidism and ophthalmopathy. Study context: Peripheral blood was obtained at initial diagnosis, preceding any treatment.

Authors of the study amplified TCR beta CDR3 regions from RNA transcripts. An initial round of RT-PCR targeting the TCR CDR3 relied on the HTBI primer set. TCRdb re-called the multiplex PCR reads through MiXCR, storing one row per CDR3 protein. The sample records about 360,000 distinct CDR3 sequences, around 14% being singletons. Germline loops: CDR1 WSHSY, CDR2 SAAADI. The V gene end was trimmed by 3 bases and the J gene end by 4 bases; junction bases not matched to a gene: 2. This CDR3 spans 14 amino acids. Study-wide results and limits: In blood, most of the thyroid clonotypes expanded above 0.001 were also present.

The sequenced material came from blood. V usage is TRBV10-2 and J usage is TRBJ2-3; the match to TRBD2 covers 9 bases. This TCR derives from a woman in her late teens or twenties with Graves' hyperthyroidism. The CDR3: CASSDLAGADTQYF. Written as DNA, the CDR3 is TGCGCCAGCAGTGACTTAGCGGGAGCAGATACGCAGTATTTT.